A single sample gave rise to the 25 T cell receptor beta chains below, sequenced in a study of graft-versus-host responses after intestinal transplantation. Antigen specificity for these receptors is unknown. Repertoires were generated with immunoSEQ multiplex PCR, while TCRdb's copy carries only in-frame clones and drops some. Here the sample spans 90,000 to 150,000 clones, 90% to 95% being singletons. The sample in question was unstimulated CD4+ T cells sorted from spleen or lymph node cells, obtained before intestinal transplant. The origin of the receptors is a human donor who received an intestinal transplant.

This chain uses TRBV4-2 with TRBJ1-4; D is perhaps TRBD1 (6 bases). Trimming removed 4 bases from V and 1 base from J, with 19 bases in between. The CDR3 is 18 residues long. CDR1 and CDR2 (germline): LGHNA, YNFKEQ. Here the CDR3 reads CASSLRGVGAGTNEKLFF. The CDR3 nucleotides are TGTGCCAGCAGCCTCCGGGGGGTGGGGGCAGGAACTAATGAAAAACTGTTTTTT.

V usage is TRBV15 and J usage is TRBJ2-7, with D perhaps matching TRBD1 (5 bases). Trimming took off 3 bases at V and 1 base at J, with 16 bases between the two ends. The CDR3 covers 16 residues. CDR1 LNHNV and CDR2 YYDKDF come from the germline V gene (reference sequence). The CDR3 DNA reads as TGTGCCACCAGCAGGTTTCGACAGCGACCATCCTACGAGCAGTACTTC. This translates into CATSRFRQRPSYEQYF.

The chain combines TRBV6-6 with TRBJ2-7, with 7 positions matching TRBD2. Trimming took 2 bases from V and 4 from J; bases not matched to a gene: 5. Germline V CDR1 and CDR2: MNHNY, SVGAGI (reference sequence). The CDR3 consists of 14 residues. CDR3 protein: CASSYAGVGYEQYF. The CDR3 coding sequence is TGTGCCAGCAGTTACGCGGGAGTAGGATACGAGCAGTACTTC.

This clone was found once. The rearrangement uses TRBV14 and TRBJ2-4, with 9 bases lining up with TRBD2. The CDR3 has 18 residues. The germline CDR1 and CDR2 sequences are SGHDN and FVKESK. J was trimmed by 0 bases and V by 4 bases; bases with no gene match: 10. CDR3 sequence (DNA): TGTGCCAGCAGCCGCTATAGCGGGAGCGTGCAAGCCAAAAACATTCAGTACTTC. This gives the protein CASSRYSGSVQAKNIQYF. Filled out from reference TRBV14 and TRBJ2-4, the complete variable domain reads EAGVTQFPSHSVIEKGQTVTLRCDPISGHDNLYWYRRVMGKEIKFLLHFVKESKQDESGMPNNRFLAERTGGTYSTLKVQPAELEDSGVYFCASSRYSGSVQAKNIQYFGAGTRLSVL.

The CDR3 nucleotides read TGTGCCATCAGTACCGGACTAGCGGGAGTAGAGACCCAGTACTTC. Translating gives CAISTGLAGVETQYF. The V gene is TRBV10-3, the J gene TRBJ2-5; 13 bases are shared with TRBD2. V dropped 5 bases and J dropped 4; count of bases not matched to a gene: 4. This CDR3 is 15 amino acids long. In germline, CDR1 is ENHRY, CDR2 SYGVKD.

This chain joins TRBV5-6 and TRBJ2-7; TRBD1 matches at 7 bases. Per the germline V gene, CDR1 is SGHDT and CDR2 is YYEEEE. With 0 bases clipped from V and 2 bases from J, the junction kept 2 bases outside the gene matches. This CDR3 contains 14 residues. The chain's CDR3 is CASSLERGPYEQYF. CDR3 DNA: TGTGCCAGCAGCTTGGAAAGGGGGCCCTACGAGCAGTACTTC. Full variable domain (rest looked up from reference TRBV5-6 and TRBJ2-7): DAGVTQSPTHLIKTRGQQVTLRCSPKSGHDTVSWYQQALGQGPQFIFQYYEEEERQRGNFPDRFSGHQFPNYSSELNVNALLLGDSALYLCASSLERGPYEQYFGPGTRLTVT.

The chain has TRBV20-1 and TRBJ2-1; D tentatively reads TRBD1 or TRBD2 (5 bases each). This CDR3 is 10 amino acids long. The germline CDR1 and CDR2 sequences are DFQATT and SNEGSKA (reference sequence). V dropped 6 bases and J dropped 11 bases, with 11 bases sitting between them. For the CDR3, the DNA is TGCAGTGCGCCTCGGGGCCAGCAGTTCTTC. The encoded protein is CSAPRGQQFF.

The chain couples TRBV28 to TRBJ2-3; D call uncertain. CDR3 size: 14 residues. Looked up from germline, CDR1 is MDHEN and CDR2 is SYDVKM. Trimming stripped 4 bases from V and 0 bases from J, with 8 bases between. The CDR3 reads CASSSGTSTDTQYF. The CDR3 DNA reads TGTGCCAGCAGTTCAGGTACTAGCACAGATACGCAGTATTTT.

The chain joins TRBV5-1 to TRBJ1-1; TRBD1 matches 7 bases. Germline CDR1 is SGHRS and CDR2 is YFSETQ. The CDR3 covers 14 residues. J lost 2 bases, V lost 4 bases, and 5 bases had no gene match. The CDR3 protein is CASSADRSNTEAFF. The CDR3 region has the DNA TGCGCCAGCAGCGCGGACAGGAGTAACACTGAAGCTTTCTTT.

This clone turned up a few times. The chain has TRBV6-1 and TRBJ1-5; TRBD1 might be the D (5 bases). Germline CDR1 is MNHNS and CDR2 is SASEGT. This CDR3 spans 16 amino acids. Trimming removed 2 bases at V and 6 bases at J, with 17 bases between. The DNA of the CDR3 is TGTGCCAGCAGTGAATGGGCAGGGATATTGACTCAGCCCCAGCATTTT. It is translated as CASSEWAGILTQPQHF.

The chain joins TRBV6-4 to TRBJ2-3; the match to TRBD1 covers 9 bases. The J segment lost 4 bases and the V segment lost 5 bases, leaving 10 bases of the junction unmatched. This CDR3 has 16 amino acids. Germline V CDR1 and CDR2: MRHNA, SNTAGT. The CDR3 region has the DNA TGTGCCAGCAGTCGGAACAGGGGGCAGACGGCAGATACGCAGTATTTT. As protein: CASSRNRGQTADTQYF.

The V and J genes are TRBV6-4 and TRBJ1-2; D uncertain. CDR3 length equals 12 residues. Trimming shortened V by 6 bases and J by 4 bases, and 9 bases separated the two germline ends. Germline CDR1 reads MRHNA; CDR2 reads SNTAGT. CDR3 region: CASSSGGYGYTF. The CDR3 DNA reads as TGTGCCAGCAGCAGCGGTGGCTATGGCTACACCTTC.

The chain links TRBV7-2 to TRBJ2-1; 10 bases match TRBD2. V was pared by 6 bases and J by 6 bases, with 14 bases of the junction left unmatched. The CDR3 spans 17 residues. Germline lookup yields CDR1 SGHTA and CDR2 FQGNSA. CDR3 bases: TGTGCCAGCAGGAGAGGGTTTGGGACTAGCGTCGTCAATGAGCAGTTCTTC. Protein product: CASRRGFGTSVVNEQFF.

The chain has TRBV5-6 and TRBJ2-1, with no clear D. Deletions cut 6 bases from V and 8 bases from J, with 18 bases between. Germline V lookup: CDR1 SGHDT, CDR2 YYEEEE. The CDR3 totals 14 residues. The CDR3 sequence is CASTLPDPVYEQFF. CDR3 DNA sequence: TGTGCCAGCACCCTACCCGACCCGGTGTATGAGCAGTTCTTC.

About this clone: Other nucleotide sequences in the sample specify the same CDR3. This sequence joins TRBV27 and TRBJ2-1, with TRBD2 identical over 9 bases. V shed 2 bases, J shed 3 bases, and the junction held 5 bases outside the gene matches. The CDR3 consists of 16 residues. In germline, CDR1 is MNHEY, CDR2 SMNVEV (reference sequence). The DNA for the CDR3 is TGTGCCAGCAGTTTACGTGCTAGCGGGAACTACAATGAGCAGTTCTTC. This encodes CASSLRASGNYNEQFF.

The chain joins TRBV6-1 to TRBJ2-3; 13 bases are shared with TRBD2. V gave up 7 bases and J gave up 7 bases; unmatched junction bases: 8. The CDR3 runs to 15 residues. CDR1 is MNHNS and CDR2 is SASEGT in the germline V gene. This chain's CDR3 is CASKGRTSGSYTQYF. The CDR3 DNA is TGTGCCAGCAAGGGGAGGACTAGCGGGAGTTATACGCAGTATTTT.

This rearrangement joins TRBV6-5 to TRBJ2-7; D is perhaps TRBD1 or TRBD2 (5 bases each). The CDR3 has 14 residues. Between the trimmed V and J ends, which lost 6 bases and 7 bases, there was a span of 19 bases. Germline values: CDR1 MNHEY, CDR2 SVGAGI. Here the CDR3 reads CASSLGPNRLEQYF. CDR3 coding DNA: TGTGCCAGCAGCCTGGGACCTAACCGTTTGGAGCAGTACTTC.

This clone was observed a single time. The chain couples TRBV2 to TRBJ1-2; D is unresolved. The CDR3 has 12 amino acids. Germline loops: CDR1 SNHLY, CDR2 FYNNEI. V gave up 7 bases and J gave up 4 bases, with 10 bases separating them. CDR3 amino acids: CASNPELYGYTF. As DNA, the CDR3 is TGTGCCAGCAATCCGGAACTCTATGGCTACACCTTC.

The V gene is TRBV28, the J gene TRBJ2-1; TRBD2 matches at 7 bases. Germline loops: CDR1 MDHEN, CDR2 SYDVKM. The V and J ends lost 7 bases and 6 bases, in that order; junction bases with no gene match: 6. The CDR3 length is 13 residues. CDR3 region: CASTLSGGNEQFF. The DNA of the CDR3 is TGTGCCAGCACCCTGTCGGGGGGCAATGAGCAGTTCTTC.

This chain links TRBV5-4 with TRBJ2-5; 7 nucleotides align to TRBD2. The V segment lost 4 bases and the J segment 1 base; nucleotides outside the gene matches: 10. The CDR3 is 16 amino acids. CDR1 and CDR2 from the germline V gene are SGHNT and YYREEE (reference sequence). The CDR3 bases are TGTGCCAGCAGCGGCGGGCCTAGCGGCTTCCAAGAGACCCAGTACTTC. It yields the protein CASSGGPSGFQETQYF.

V is TRBV6-6 and J is TRBJ2-1, with 8 bases matching TRBD2. The V and J ends lost 4 bases and 9 bases, in that order; junction bases with no gene match: 8. This CDR3 has 14 residues. CDR1 MNHNY and CDR2 SVGAGI come from the germline V gene (reference sequence). In DNA form, the CDR3 reads TGTGCCAGCAGTTCCGGGAGGGCCTCCCGTGAGCAGTTCTTC. This gives the protein CASSSGRASREQFF.

V usage is TRBV6-5 and J usage is TRBJ2-6; D unresolved. The CDR3 contains 14 residues. V shed 0 bases and J shed 4 bases, with 4 bases lying between them. Germline CDR1 MNHEY, CDR2 SVGAGI. Here the CDR3 reads CASSYSSGANVLTF. In nucleotides, the CDR3 is TGTGCCAGCAGTTACTCCTCCGGGGCCAACGTCCTGACTTTC.

In its sample, this clone was seen once. The chain recombines TRBV14 with TRBJ2-5; the match to TRBD1 covers 10 bases. CDR3 length: 17 amino acids. Trimming took 2 bases from V and 4 from J; bases not matched to a gene: 10. Germline CDR1 and CDR2: SGHDN and FVKESK. CDR3 nucleotides: TGTGCCAGCAGCCAAAGGCCGGGACAGGGGAGTTTAGAGACCCAGTACTTC. Translated, it gives CASSQRPGQGSLETQYF.

The J gene is TRBJ1-2, the V gene TRBV28; possibly TRBD1 for D (6 bases). In germline, CDR1 is MDHEN, CDR2 SYDVKM. The CDR3 is 15 amino acids. V gave up 5 bases and J gave up 4 bases, with 17 bases separating them. DNA for the CDR3: TGTGCCAGCAGTAGAGGACATTCAGGGGCCTATGGCTACACCTTC. As protein: CASSRGHSGAYGYTF.

This sequence joins TRBV18 and TRBJ2-5, with D unresolved. V gave up 1 base and J gave up 2 bases, with 5 bases separating them. Germline V gives CDR1 KGHSH, CDR2 LQKENI. This CDR3 is 13 amino acids long. The CDR3 DNA sequence: TGTGCCAGCTCACCACTCGCTCAAGAGACCCAGTACTTC. It codes for CASSPLAQETQYF.